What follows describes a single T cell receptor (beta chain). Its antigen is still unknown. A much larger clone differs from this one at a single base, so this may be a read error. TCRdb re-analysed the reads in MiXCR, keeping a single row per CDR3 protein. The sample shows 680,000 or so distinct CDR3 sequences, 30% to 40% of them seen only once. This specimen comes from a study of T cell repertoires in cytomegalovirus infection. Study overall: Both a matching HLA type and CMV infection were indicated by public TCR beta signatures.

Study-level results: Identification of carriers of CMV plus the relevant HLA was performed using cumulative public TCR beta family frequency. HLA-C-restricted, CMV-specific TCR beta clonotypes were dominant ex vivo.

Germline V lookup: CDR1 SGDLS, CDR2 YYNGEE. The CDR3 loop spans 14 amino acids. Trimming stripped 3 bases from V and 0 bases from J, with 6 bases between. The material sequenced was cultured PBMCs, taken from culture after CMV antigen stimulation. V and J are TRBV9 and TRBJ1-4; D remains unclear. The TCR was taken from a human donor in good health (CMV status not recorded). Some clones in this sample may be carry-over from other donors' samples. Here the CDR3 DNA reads TGTGCCAGCAGCGGTCCTGCAACTAATGAAAAACTGTTTTTT. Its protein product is CASSGPATNEKLFF. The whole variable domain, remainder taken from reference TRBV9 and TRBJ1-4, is DSGVTQTPKHLITATGQRVTLRCSPRSGDLSVYWYQQSLDQGLQFLIQYYNGEERAKGNILERFSAQQFPDLHSELNLSSLELGDSALYFCASSGPATNEKLFFGSGTQLSVL.